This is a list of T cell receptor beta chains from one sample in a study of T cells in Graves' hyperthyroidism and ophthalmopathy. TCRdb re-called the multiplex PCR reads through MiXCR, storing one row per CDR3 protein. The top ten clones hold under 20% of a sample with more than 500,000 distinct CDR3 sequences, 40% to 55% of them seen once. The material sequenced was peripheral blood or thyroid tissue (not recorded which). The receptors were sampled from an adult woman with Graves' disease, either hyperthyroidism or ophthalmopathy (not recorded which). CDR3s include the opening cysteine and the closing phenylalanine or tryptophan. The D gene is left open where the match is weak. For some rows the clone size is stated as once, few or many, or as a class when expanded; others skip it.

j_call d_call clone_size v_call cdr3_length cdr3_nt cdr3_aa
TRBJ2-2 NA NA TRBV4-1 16 TGCGCCAGCAGCCAAGATCAGGGGACTTGGGCCGGGGAGCTGTTTTTT CASSQDQGTWAGELFF
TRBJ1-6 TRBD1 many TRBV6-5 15 TGTGCCAGCAGTTTTCAGGGGGCAACCGATTCACCCCTCCACTTT CASSFQGATDSPLHF
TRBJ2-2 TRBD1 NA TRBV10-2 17 TGCGCCAGCAGTGAACACGACAGGGGGCAGAACACCGGGGAGCTGTTTTTT CASSEHDRGQNTGELFF
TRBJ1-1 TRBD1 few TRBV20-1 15 TGCAGTGCTAGGAAGACAGGGCGGATGGGCACTGAAGCTTTCTTT CSARKTGRMGTEAFF
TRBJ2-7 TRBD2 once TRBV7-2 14 TGTGCCAGCAGCTTACGGCAGGGAGGGAACGAGCAGTACTTC CASSLRQGGNEQYF
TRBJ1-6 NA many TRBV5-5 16 TGTGCCAGCAGCCCGGCCGGGGGCTTGGGTAATTCACCCCTCCACTTT CASSPAGGLGNSPLHF
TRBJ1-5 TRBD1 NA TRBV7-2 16 TGTGCCAGCAGCTTAGCCGGGACAGCCTCTCGGCAGCCCCAGCATTTT CASSLAGTASRQPQHF
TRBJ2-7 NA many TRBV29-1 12 TGCAGCGTTGGAGACAGATCCTACGAGCAGTACTTC CSVGDRSYEQYF
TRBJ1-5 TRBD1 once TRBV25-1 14 TGTGCCAGCAGCAACCTACAGGGGTGGCAGCCCCAGCATTTT CASSNLQGWQPQHF
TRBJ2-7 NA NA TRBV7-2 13 TGTGCCAGCAGCATTCGGGGGGCTCGGGAGCAGTACTTC CASSIRGAREQYF
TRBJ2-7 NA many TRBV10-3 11 TGTGCCATCAGTGGGGGTATCGAGCAGTACTTC CAISGGIEQYF
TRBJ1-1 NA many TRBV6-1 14 TGTGCCAGCAGTTCCGCCGACGAGAACACTGAAGCTTTCTTT CASSSADENTEAFF
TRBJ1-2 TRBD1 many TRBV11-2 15 TGTGCCAGCAGAAGACCGGGACAGGGTGGCTATGGCTACACCTTC CASRRPGQGGYGYTF
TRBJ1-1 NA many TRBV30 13 TGTGCCTGGACTGTTACCCTGAACACTGAAGCTTTCTTT CAWTVTLNTEAFF
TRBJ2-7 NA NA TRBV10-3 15 TGTGCCAGCACCCCACAGAATCAAATAGCCTACGAGCAGTACTTC CASTPQNQIAYEQYF
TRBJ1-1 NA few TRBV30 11 TGTGCCTGGAGCCGAAGTTTTGAAGCTTTCTTT CAWSRSFEAFF
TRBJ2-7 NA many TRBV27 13 TGTGCCAGCAGTTTTCGAGGAGCCTACGAGCAGTACTTC CASSFRGAYEQYF
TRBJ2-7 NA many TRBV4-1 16 TGCGCCAGCAGCCAAGCTTGGGCCGACTTGAGCTACGAGCAGTACTTC CASSQAWADLSYEQYF
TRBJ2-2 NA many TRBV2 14 TGTGCCAGCATTACCCCCGAGGTCCCCGGGGAGCTGTTTTTT CASITPEVPGELFF
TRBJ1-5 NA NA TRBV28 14 TGTGCCAGCACCCCTTGGAGTGTTAATCAGCCCCAGCATTTT CASTPWSVNQPQHF
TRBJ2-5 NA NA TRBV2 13 TGTGCCAGCAGTGTTGCAGGGAGGCGGACCCAGTACTTC CASSVAGRRTQYF
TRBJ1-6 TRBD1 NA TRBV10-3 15 TGTGCCATCAGGGGACAGAAGGGGACTGAATCACCCCTCCACTTT CAIRGQKGTESPLHF
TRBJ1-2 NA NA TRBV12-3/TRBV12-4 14 TGTGCCAGCAGTTTTCTGGGGTTTGGCTATGGCTACACCTTC CASSFLGFGYGYTF
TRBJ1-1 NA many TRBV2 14 TGTGCCAGCAGTTTCGACAGGAGATCGTCCGGAGCTTTCTTT CASSFDRRSSGAFF
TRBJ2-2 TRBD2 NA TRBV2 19 TGTGCCAGCAGTGAAGGGGAGACTCTAGCGGGAGATTCCACCGGGGAGCTGTTTTTT CASSEGETLAGDSTGELFF
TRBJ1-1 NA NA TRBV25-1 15 TGTGCCAGCAGTGATCACAGGGCAGGGGACACTGAAGCTTTCTTT CASSDHRAGDTEAFF
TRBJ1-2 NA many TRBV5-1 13 TGCGCCAGCAGCTTACAGAGTAACTATGGCTACACCTTC CASSLQSNYGYTF
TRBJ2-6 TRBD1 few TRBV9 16 TGTGCCAGCAGCGAGGGACAGGGAGCTGGGGCCAACGTCCTGACTTTC CASSEGQGAGANVLTF
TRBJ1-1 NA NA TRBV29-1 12 TGCAGCTCACAGGATTCGGGCACTGAAGCTTTCTTT CSSQDSGTEAFF
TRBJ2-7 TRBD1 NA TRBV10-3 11 TGTGCCGCAAGAGGGGGCTATGAGCAGTACTTC CAARGGYEQYF
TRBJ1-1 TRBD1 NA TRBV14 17 TGTGCCAGCAGTCTCGGCCCCGGACAGGGCATGAACACTGAAGCTTTCTTT CASSLGPGQGMNTEAFF
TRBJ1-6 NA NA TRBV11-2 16 TGTGCCAGCGGCGCCCGAGGGTGGACACGCAATTCACCCCTCCACTTT CASGARGWTRNSPLHF
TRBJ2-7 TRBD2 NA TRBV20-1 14 TGCAGTAGGTCCGGCCTAGCGGGAGGTTGGGAGCAGTACTTC CSRSGLAGGWEQYF
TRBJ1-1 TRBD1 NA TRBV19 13 TGTGCCAGTAGGGAAGGACAGGCCACTGAAGCTTTCTTT CASREGQATEAFF
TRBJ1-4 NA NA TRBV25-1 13 TGTGCCAGCAAAGGGATCCGCAATGAAAAACTGTTTTTT CASKGIRNEKLFF
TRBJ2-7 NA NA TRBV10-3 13 TGTGCCATCAGTGCCGGGATCGGGTACGAGCAGTACTTC CAISAGIGYEQYF
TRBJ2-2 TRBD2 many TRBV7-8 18 TGTGCCAGCAGCCAGGGACTAGCGGGAGTAGTACACACCGGGGAGCTGTTTTTT CASSQGLAGVVHTGELFF
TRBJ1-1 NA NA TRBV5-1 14 TGCGCCAGCAGCTTGGTTCCCTCGGCCCCTGAAGCTTTCTTT CASSLVPSAPEAFF
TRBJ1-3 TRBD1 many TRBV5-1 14 TGCGCCAGCAGCCCCGGGACAGAAGGAAACACCATATATTTT CASSPGTEGNTIYF
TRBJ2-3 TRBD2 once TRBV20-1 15 TGCAGTGCTAGCGCCGGGACTAGCGCGATAGATACGCAGTATTTT CSASAGTSAIDTQYF
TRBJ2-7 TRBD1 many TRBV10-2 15 TGCGCCAGCAGTCGGGACAGGGAGGTTCTCTACGAGCAGTACTTC CASSRDREVLYEQYF
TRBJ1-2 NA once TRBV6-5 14 TGTGCCAGCAGTTTACTAGGCTCACTCTATGGCTACACCTTC CASSLLGSLYGYTF
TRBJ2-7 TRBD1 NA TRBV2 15 TGTGCCAGCAGTATAGCAGGGACAGGGGAAACTGAGCAGTACTTC CASSIAGTGETEQYF
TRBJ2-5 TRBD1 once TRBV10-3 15 TGTGCCATCAGTGAGATGGGACAGGAACAAGAGACCCAGTACTTC CAISEMGQEQETQYF
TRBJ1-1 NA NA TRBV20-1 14 TGCAGTGGTTGGGATTCCGGGACGGCTACTGAAGCTTTCTTT CSGWDSGTATEAFF
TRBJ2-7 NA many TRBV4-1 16 TGCGCCAGCAGCCCTAGAAGGAAGGGGCGTAGGGACGAGCAGTACTTC CASSPRRKGRRDEQYF
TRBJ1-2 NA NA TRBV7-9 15 TGTGCCAGCAGCCCGAGACAGGCCTCTGGGGAGGGCTACACCTTC CASSPRQASGEGYTF
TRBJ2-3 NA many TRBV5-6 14 TGTGCCAGCAGCTTGTACAGGGTGGGAGATACGCAGTATTTT CASSLYRVGDTQYF
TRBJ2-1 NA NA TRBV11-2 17 TGTGCCAGCAGCTTAGCATATCGGGCTCCACCGTACAATGAGCAGTTCTTC CASSLAYRAPPYNEQFF
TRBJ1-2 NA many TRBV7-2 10 TGTGCCAGCAGAAACTATGGCTACACCTTC CASRNYGYTF
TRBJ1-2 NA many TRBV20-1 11 TGCATCCCCCCAGCTGGGGGCGGCTACACCTTC CIPPAGGGYTF
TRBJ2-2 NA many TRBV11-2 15 TGTGCCAGCAGCGCCAGACTAGGGAACACCGGGGAGCTGTTTTTT CASSARLGNTGELFF
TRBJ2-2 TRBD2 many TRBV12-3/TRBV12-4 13 TGTGCAATCAACCGGGGGGTCACCGGGGAGCTGTTTTTT CAINRGVTGELFF
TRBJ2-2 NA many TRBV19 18 TGTGCCAGTAGTCCCTACCTCGGAGGGCGGGGGCACACCGGGGAGCTGTTTTTT CASSPYLGGRGHTGELFF
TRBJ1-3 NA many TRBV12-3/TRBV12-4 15 TGTGCCAGCAGTTTAAGGGGAATCTCTAGAAACACCATATATTTT CASSLRGISRNTIYF
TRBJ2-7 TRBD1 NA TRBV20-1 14 TGCAGTGCTAGAGGGCCGACAGGGGGCGGGGAGCAGTACTTC CSARGPTGGGEQYF
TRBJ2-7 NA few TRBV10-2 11 TGCGCCAGCAGTAACCCCACGGAGCAGTACTTC CASSNPTEQYF
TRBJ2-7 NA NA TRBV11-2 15 TGTGCCAGCAGCTTAGCATTGCGGGACGCCTACGAGCAGTACTTC CASSLALRDAYEQYF
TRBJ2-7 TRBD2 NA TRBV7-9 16 TGTGCCAGCAGAGTGGGGGCTAGGGGACTAGCGGTCGAGCAGTACTTC CASRVGARGLAVEQYF